Listed below are T cell receptor beta chains from one sample, sequenced in a study of OX40 agonist ivuxolimab in advanced cancers. The assay was immunoSEQ multiplex PCR, and TCRdb's table has in-frame clones only and misses some. The data show roughly 50,000 clones, with roughly 87% seen just once and 6% to 7% held by the top ten. Sample: CD4+ or CD8+ T cells sorted from blood, taken in a trial of the OX40 agonist ivuxolimab. These receptors all stem from an adult with an advanced solid tumor such as melanoma, head and neck, liver or kidney cancer. CDR3s include the opening cysteine and the closing phenylalanine or tryptophan. D genes are given only for firm matches. Part of the rows lack a size; the others show once, few, many or a class for expanded clones.

v_gene	j_gene	abundance	d_gene	CDR3aa	CDR3nt
TRBV4-1	TRBJ1-2	.	.	CASSQGGSGQWDGYTF	TGCGCCAGCAGCCAAGGAGGGTCCGGGCAGTGGGATGGCTACACCTTC
TRBV13	TRBJ1-1	.	TRBD1	CASSDAGTDFEAFF	TGTGCCAGCAGCGATGCCGGGACAGATTTTGAAGCTTTCTTT
TRBV4-1	TRBJ2-3	once	TRBD2	CASRAGISTDTQYF	TGCGCCAGCAGAGCGGGGATTAGCACAGATACGCAGTATTTT
TRBV4-1	TRBJ2-2	.	TRBD2	CASSQERASGRAVTGELFF	TGCGCCAGCAGCCAAGAGCGGGCCAGCGGGAGGGCCGTCACCGGGGAGCTGTTTTTT
TRBV5-1	TRBJ2-7	.	.	CASSPGYEQYF	TGCGCCAGCAGCCCCGGTTACGAGCAGTACTTC
TRBV29-1	TRBJ2-7	.	.	CSVEGGQDASYEQYF	TGCAGCGTTGAAGGGGGGCAGGATGCCTCCTACGAGCAGTACTTC
TRBV4-1	TRBJ2-2	.	.	CASSQGADGLPRELFF	TGCGCCAGCAGCCAAGGCGCGGACGGTTTGCCGCGGGAGCTGTTTTTT
TRBV9	TRBJ2-3	.	.	CASSGSSGRTDTQYF	TGTGCCAGCAGCGGCTCTAGTGGACGCACAGATACGCAGTATTTT
TRBV7-9	TRBJ2-1	.	TRBD2	CASSIGGTSGPRGEQFF	TGTGCCAGCAGCATTGGAGGGACTAGCGGGCCTAGGGGTGAGCAGTTCTTC
TRBV25-1	TRBJ1-1	.	.	CASRPNGNTEAFF	TGTGCCAGCAGACCTAACGGGAACACTGAAGCTTTCTTT
TRBV11-3	TRBJ2-1	.	TRBD2	CASSSSGLAAYNEQFF	TGTGCCAGCAGCTCTTCGGGACTAGCGGCCTACAATGAGCAGTTCTTC
TRBV5-6	TRBJ2-7	once	TRBD2	CASSLVLAGAYEQYF	TGTGCCAGCAGCTTGGTACTAGCGGGAGCCTACGAGCAGTACTTC
TRBV11-2	TRBJ2-3	.	.	CASSQTIDSTTDTQYF	TGTGCCAGCAGCCAAACGATAGACTCGACCACAGATACGCAGTATTTT
TRBV28	TRBJ2-7	.	.	CASSSTYEQYF	TGTGCCAGCAGTTCTACCTACGAGCAGTACTTC
TRBV10-3	TRBJ2-3	.	.	CAISDVQDTDTQYF	TGTGCCATCAGTGACGTCCAGGACACAGATACGCAGTATTTT